This is a list of T cell receptor beta chains from one sample in a study of T cell responses to AZD1222 COVID-19 vaccine. Only in-frame clones appear in the TCRdb table, and some are missing; sequencing was by immunoSEQ multiplex PCR. The sample lists about 260,000 clones; 80% to 95% were seen once. The specimen was peripheral blood, collected on day 0 of AZD1222 vaccination. The receptors come from an adult in good health. Each CDR3 is given with its conserved first and last residue. The D gene is left open where the match is weak. Some rows have no size entry. The others give once, few or many, or a class for an expanded clone.

clone_size j_call d_call v_call cdr3_nt cdr3_aa
NA TRBJ1-4 TRBD1 TRBV28 TGTGCCAGCAGGGTGACAGGGGCCGGTGGTGAAAAACTGTTTTTT CASRVTGAGGEKLFF
few TRBJ2-3 TRBD2 TRBV6-4 TGTGCCAGCAGTGACGCTAGCGGGAGCACAGATACGCAGTATTTT CASSDASGSTDTQYF
NA TRBJ1-1 NA TRBV12-3/TRBV12-4 TGTGCCAGCAGTCTAGCGGGACTGGCGGCTTTCTTT CASSLAGLAAFF
NA TRBJ1-6 NA TRBV11-2 TGTGCCAGCAGCCCCAACACAGAACCCCTCCACTTT CASSPNTEPLHF
NA TRBJ1-6 NA TRBV12-3/TRBV12-4 TGTGCCAGCAGTTGGGGGGGAGGCCGTTCCCTCCACTTT CASSWGGGRSLHF
NA TRBJ1-1 NA TRBV2 TGTGCCAGCAGGGCAACTCTAGGGGGCACTGAAGCTTTCTTT CASRATLGGTEAFF
NA TRBJ1-4 NA TRBV18 TGTGCCAGCTCACCACGAGGGACTCCAACTAATGAAAAACTGTTTTTT CASSPRGTPTNEKLFF
NA TRBJ2-7 TRBD1 TRBV28 TGTGCCAGCAGTTTAGGACAGGGGGGGCAGTACTTC CASSLGQGGQYF
NA TRBJ2-2 NA TRBV18 TGTGCCAGCTCACCGCGAGGGACTTTGAACACCGGGGAGCTGTTTTTT CASSPRGTLNTGELFF
NA TRBJ1-2 NA TRBV12-3/TRBV12-4 TGTGCCAGCGCCTTGGGGTTGGGCTATGGCTACACCTTC CASALGLGYGYTF
NA TRBJ2-3 NA TRBV30 TGTGCCTGGAACGGGGCCTCTCGGGATACGCAGTATTTT CAWNGASRDTQYF
once TRBJ1-1 NA TRBV7-2 TGTGCCAGCAGTGCCCAGGTAGCAGGGTACACTGAAGCTTTCTTT CASSAQVAGYTEAFF
once TRBJ1-4 TRBD1 TRBV6-5 TGTGCCAGCAGAGGACAGGGGGCGTTTGAAAAACTGTTTTTT CASRGQGAFEKLFF
once TRBJ2-1 NA TRBV9 TGTGCCAGCAGCAAGATTTGGGGAGACTCCTACAATGAGCAGTTCTTC CASSKIWGDSYNEQFF
NA TRBJ1-1 NA TRBV6-5 TGTGCCAGCACTCGGGGGAGGAACACTGAAGCTTTCTTT CASTRGRNTEAFF
NA TRBJ1-1 NA TRBV7-9 TGTGCCAGCAGCTCCGTGGGGGGGCTGAACACTGAAGCTTTCTTT CASSSVGGLNTEAFF
few TRBJ2-3 NA TRBV19 TGTGCCTCGCAGGGGGGGGCGGACACAGATACGCAGTATTTT CASQGGADTDTQYF
once TRBJ2-7 NA TRBV7-9 TGTGCCAGCAGTTCGGGACGGATCTACGAGCAGTACTTC CASSSGRIYEQYF
NA TRBJ2-5 NA TRBV6-5 TGTGCCAGCAGTCTCGGACACCACGGGGAGACCCAGTACTTC CASSLGHHGETQYF
NA TRBJ2-7 NA TRBV7-2 TGTGCCAGCAGCTTAAACAGGGCCACATACGAGCAGTACTTC CASSLNRATYEQYF
NA TRBJ2-6 NA TRBV19 TGTGCCAGTAGTGCCCCGGGGGGCAGGGAAGTATACGGGGCCAACGTCCTGACTTTC CASSAPGGREVYGANVLTF
NA TRBJ1-3 NA TRBV6-5 TGTGCCAGCAGCGCCCATGATGGAAACACCATATATTTT CASSAHDGNTIYF
NA TRBJ1-2 NA TRBV5-4 TGTGCCAGCAGCTCCAAGGGGTCGCGTGGCTACACCTTC CASSSKGSRGYTF
NA TRBJ2-7 NA TRBV7-2 TGTGCCAGCAGCTTACAGACTAGGGCGGGGGAGCAGTACTTC CASSLQTRAGEQYF
NA TRBJ2-7 NA TRBV10-3 TGTGCCATCATGGCCAGGGTAGGCGAGCAGTACTTC CAIMARVGEQYF
NA TRBJ1-5 NA TRBV19 TGTGCCAGTAGTATAGCGGGGACTCAGCATTTT CASSIAGTQHF
NA TRBJ1-4 NA TRBV7-9 TGTGCCAGCAGCTTAAGCCCCAGAACTAATGAAAAACTGTTTTTT CASSLSPRTNEKLFF
NA TRBJ2-3 TRBD2 TRBV7-2 TGTGCCAGCAGCTTTTATCACGGGAGGGGGGATACGCAGTATTTT CASSFYHGRGDTQYF
NA TRBJ2-1 NA TRBV5-1 TGCGCCAGCAGCTTGAGGAGCCGGCTGGATGAGCAGTTCTTC CASSLRSRLDEQFF
NA TRBJ2-3 TRBD2 TRBV29-1 TGCAGCGTCGGACGGACTAGCGGGAGCACAGATACGCAGTATTTT CSVGRTSGSTDTQYF
NA TRBJ1-1 NA TRBV3-1/TRBV3-2 TGTGCCAGCAGCCGCGGGGGGGGTCAAGGGAACACTGAAGCTTTCTTT CASSRGGGQGNTEAFF
NA TRBJ1-3 NA TRBV10-3 TGTGCCATCAGTGAAGGGAGATCTGGTAACACCATATATTTT CAISEGRSGNTIYF
once TRBJ1-1 NA TRBV19 TGTGCCAGTAGTTGGTCGTTTGAAGCTTTCTTT CASSWSFEAFF
NA TRBJ1-4 TRBD1 TRBV5-1 TGCGCCAGCAGCCCGGGGACAGGAGGTGAAAAACTGTTTTTT CASSPGTGGEKLFF
NA TRBJ1-2 NA TRBV28 TGTGCCAGCAGTTTAATCCCCGGGTCTAACTATGGCTACACCTTC CASSLIPGSNYGYTF
NA TRBJ1-1 TRBD1 TRBV27 TGTGCCAGCAGTTCGGGACAGGGTTCAGGAACTGAAGCTTTCTTT CASSSGQGSGTEAFF
NA TRBJ1-4 TRBD1 TRBV5-1 TGCGCCAGCAGCTTGGACAGGGGGTTCGGTAATGAAAAACTGTTTTTT CASSLDRGFGNEKLFF
NA TRBJ2-1 TRBD2 TRBV7-3 TGTGCCAGCAGCCTTAGCGGGAGAACCTACAATGAGCAGTTCTTC CASSLSGRTYNEQFF
NA TRBJ2-1 NA TRBV19 TGTGCCAGTAGTAGGGCGGGTACCTACAATGAGCAGTTCTTC CASSRAGTYNEQFF
NA TRBJ2-7 NA TRBV2 TGTGCCAGCAGTGAATTGGGATACGAGCAGTACTTC CASSELGYEQYF
NA TRBJ2-5 NA TRBV11-2 TGTGCCAGCAGCATCCTGGTCACGAAGAAAGAGACCCAGTACTTC CASSILVTKKETQYF
NA TRBJ1-2 NA TRBV28 TGTGCCAGCATCAGTGCGGGACCAGCTAACTATGGCTACACCTTC CASISAGPANYGYTF
NA TRBJ1-6 TRBD1 TRBV27 TGTGCCAGCAGTGGAAATGACAGGGGAGGCTCACCCCTCCACTTT CASSGNDRGGSPLHF
once TRBJ2-7 NA TRBV2 TGTGCCAGCAGTGAATTGGCGCAGGCCATATGGCAGTACTTC CASSELAQAIWQYF
NA TRBJ2-7 TRBD1 TRBV19 TGTGCCAGTAGTCCCGGACAGGGGGCATGGTACGAGCAGTACTTC CASSPGQGAWYEQYF
NA TRBJ2-7 NA TRBV6-2/TRBV6-3 TGTGCCAGCAGTCCCAGGGCTTACGAGCAGTACTTC CASSPRAYEQYF
once TRBJ2-7 NA TRBV19 TGTGCCAGTAGTGCCGGAGTCTCCTACGAGCAGTACTTC CASSAGVSYEQYF
NA TRBJ2-2 NA TRBV9 TGTGCCAGCAGCGTAGCAGGTCAGATGCCCGGGGAGCTGTTTTTT CASSVAGQMPGELFF
NA TRBJ2-1 TRBD2 TRBV28 TGTGCCAGCAGTTTACTTTCTAGCGGGGGCTACAATGAGCAGTTCTTC CASSLLSSGGYNEQFF
NA TRBJ1-3 TRBD1 TRBV19 TGTGCCAGTACTCCCGGGACAGGGAAGACTGGAAACACCATATATTTT CASTPGTGKTGNTIYF
NA TRBJ2-3 TRBD2 TRBV7-2 TGTGCCAGCAGCTTAAGAGCGGGGAGGGCTGCGACAGATACGCAGTATTTT CASSLRAGRAATDTQYF
once TRBJ1-1 NA TRBV5-1 TGCGCCAGCAGCTACCTCGGGAGTAACACTGAAGCTTTCTTT CASSYLGSNTEAFF
NA TRBJ1-2 TRBD1 TRBV7-9 TGTGCCAGCAGCTGGGACAGGGGGCACGGCTACACCTTC CASSWDRGHGYTF